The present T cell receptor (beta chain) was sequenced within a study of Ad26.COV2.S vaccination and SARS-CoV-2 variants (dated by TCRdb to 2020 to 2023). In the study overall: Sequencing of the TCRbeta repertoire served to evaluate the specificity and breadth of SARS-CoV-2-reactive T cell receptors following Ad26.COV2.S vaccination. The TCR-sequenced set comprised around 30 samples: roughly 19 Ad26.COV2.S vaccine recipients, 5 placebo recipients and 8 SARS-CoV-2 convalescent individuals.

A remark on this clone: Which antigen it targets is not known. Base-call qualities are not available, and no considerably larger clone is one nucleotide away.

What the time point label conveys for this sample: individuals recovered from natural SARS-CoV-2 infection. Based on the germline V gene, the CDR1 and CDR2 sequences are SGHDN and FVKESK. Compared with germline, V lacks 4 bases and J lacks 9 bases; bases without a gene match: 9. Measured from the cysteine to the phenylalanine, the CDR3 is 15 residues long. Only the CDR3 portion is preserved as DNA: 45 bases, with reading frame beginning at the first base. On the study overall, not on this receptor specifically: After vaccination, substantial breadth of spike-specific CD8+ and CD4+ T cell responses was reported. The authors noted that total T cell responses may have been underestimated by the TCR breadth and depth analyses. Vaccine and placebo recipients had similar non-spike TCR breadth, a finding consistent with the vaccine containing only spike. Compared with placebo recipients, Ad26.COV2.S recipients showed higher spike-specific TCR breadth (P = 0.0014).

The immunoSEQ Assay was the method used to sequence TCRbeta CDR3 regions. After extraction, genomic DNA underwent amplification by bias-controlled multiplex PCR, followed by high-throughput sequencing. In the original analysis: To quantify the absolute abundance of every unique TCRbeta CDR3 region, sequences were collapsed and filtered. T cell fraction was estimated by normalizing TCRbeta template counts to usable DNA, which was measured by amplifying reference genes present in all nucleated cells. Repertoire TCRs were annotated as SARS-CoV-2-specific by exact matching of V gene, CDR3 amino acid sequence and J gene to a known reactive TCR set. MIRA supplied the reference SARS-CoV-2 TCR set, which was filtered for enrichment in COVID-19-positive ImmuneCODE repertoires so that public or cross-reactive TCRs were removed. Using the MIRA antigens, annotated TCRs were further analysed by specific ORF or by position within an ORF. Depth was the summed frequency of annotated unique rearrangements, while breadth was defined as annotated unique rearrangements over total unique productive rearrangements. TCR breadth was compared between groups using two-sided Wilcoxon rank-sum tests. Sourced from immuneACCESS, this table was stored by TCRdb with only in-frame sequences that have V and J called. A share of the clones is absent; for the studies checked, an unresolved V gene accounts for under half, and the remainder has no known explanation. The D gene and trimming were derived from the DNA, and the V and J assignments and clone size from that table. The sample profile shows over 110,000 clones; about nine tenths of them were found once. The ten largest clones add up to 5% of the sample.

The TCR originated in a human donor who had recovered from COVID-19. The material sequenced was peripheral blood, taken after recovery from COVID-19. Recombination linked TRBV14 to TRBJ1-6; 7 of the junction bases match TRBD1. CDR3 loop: CASSLVPGGGSPLHF. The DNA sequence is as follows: TGTGCCAGCAGCCTGGTCCCAGGGGGAGGTTCACCCCTCCACTTT.